This TCR beta chain was identified in a study of early T cells in non-severe SARS-CoV-2 infection. MiXCR, applied by TCRdb to the 5' RACE reads, yields one record per CDR3 protein. The sample carries about 31,000 distinct CDR3 sequences, 5.8% recorded once. This clonotype was picked up a small number of times. The CDR3 is 14 amino acids. Per germline, CDR1 SGHAT and CDR2 FQNNGV. Trimming took off 2 bases at V and 2 bases at J, with 8 bases between the two ends. Sequences were obtained from whole blood. The receptor's source is an adult who was a healthcare worker with PCR-confirmed SARS-CoV-2 infection or an uninfected control (not recorded which). The chain is built from TRBV11-2 and TRBJ2-3, with a weak D call TRBD2 (5 bases). The CDR3 DNA sequence: TGTGCCAGCAGCTTACCGGGGTACACAGATACGCAGTATTTT. Its translation: CASSLPGYTDTQYF. Full variable domain (rest looked up from reference TRBV11-2 and TRBJ2-3): EAGVAQSPRYKIIEKRQSVAFWCNPISGHATLYWYQQILGQGPKLLIQFQNNGVVDDSQLPKDRFSAERLKGVDSTLKIQPAKLEDSAVYLCASSLPGYTDTQYFGPGTRLTVL.